A selection of T cell receptor beta chains follows, all from one sample in a study of blood T cell repertoires in COVID-19. Data came from immunoSEQ multiplex PCR; TCRdb stores just in-frame clones and leaves some out. The data contain about 160,000 clones, less than 85% of them singletons. Source material: peripheral blood. These receptors were taken from an elderly woman with active or convalescent COVID-19. CDR3s include the opening cysteine and the closing phenylalanine or tryptophan. The order of the fields is clone size, V gene, D gene, CDR3 length, J gene, CDR3 protein, CDR3 DNA. D genes are given only for firm matches. Rows may omit the clone size; those that give it use once, few, many or a size class.

-	TRBV28	-	13	TRBJ2-5	CASRLQGSETQYF	TGTGCCAGCAGGCTTCAGGGTTCGGAGACCCAGTACTTC
-	TRBV5-6	TRBD2	15	TRBJ2-2	CASSRSGRQAGELFF	TGTGCCAGCAGCCGTAGCGGGAGGCAGGCCGGGGAGCTGTTTTTT
-	TRBV10-3	TRBD1	14	TRBJ2-7	CAISVDRGGSEQYF	TGTGCCATCAGTGTGGACAGGGGGGGGAGCGAGCAGTACTTC
-	TRBV19	TRBD1	13	TRBJ2-7	CASSTDRVAEQYF	TGTGCCAGTAGTACGGACAGGGTGGCCGAGCAGTACTTC
-	TRBV7-9	-	14	TRBJ2-1	CASSFRGLNNEQFF	TGTGCCAGCAGCTTCAGAGGTTTAAACAATGAGCAGTTCTTC
-	TRBV5-1	-	14	TRBJ1-3	CASSLTGYGNTIYF	TGCGCCAGCAGCCTAACAGGGTATGGAAACACCATATATTTT
-	TRBV7-9	-	14	TRBJ1-6	CASSYTTGHSPLHF	TGTGCCAGCAGCTATACGACAGGACATTCACCCCTCCACTTT
few	TRBV30	-	14	TRBJ1-1	CACTTDSMNTEAFF	TGTGCCTGTACAACGGACAGTATGAACACTGAAGCTTTCTTT
-	TRBV5-1	TRBD1	14	TRBJ1-2	CASSLVGQEYGYTF	TGCGCCAGCAGCTTGGTGGGACAGGAGTATGGCTACACCTTC
-	TRBV19	TRBD1	17	TRBJ2-5	CASSRFGTGAGLETQYF	TGTGCCAGTAGTCGCTTCGGGACAGGGGCCGGATTAGAGACCCAGTACTTC
-	TRBV19	-	14	TRBJ1-2	CASNPTGHLYGYTF	TGTGCCAGTAACCCCACAGGACACCTCTATGGCTACACCTTC
-	TRBV2	TRBD2	14	TRBJ2-5	CASSVVPGRETQYF	TGTGCCAGCAGTGTGGTTCCCGGGAGGGAGACCCAGTACTTC
-	TRBV30	-	14	TRBJ1-4	CAWSVQGINEKLFF	TGTGCCTGGAGTGTACAGGGTATTAATGAAAAACTGTTTTTT
-	TRBV5-8	TRBD1	14	TRBJ1-1	CASSLGGRGTEAFF	TGTGCCAGCAGCTTAGGGGGCAGGGGCACTGAAGCTTTCTTT
-	TRBV30	TRBD1	14	TRBJ1-2	CASRTGTTGTGYTF	TGTGCCTCAAGGACAGGGACAACAGGGACTGGCTACACCTTC
-	TRBV28	TRBD1	18	TRBJ1-2	CASSLGGTGGLEWYGYTF	TGTGCCAGCAGTTTAGGGGGGACAGGGGGCTTGGAGTGGTATGGCTACACCTTC
-	TRBV3-1/TRBV3-2	-	12	TRBJ1-2	CASSQAAYGYTF	TGTGCCAGCAGCCAGGCGGCCTATGGCTACACCTTC
-	TRBV6-5	TRBD2	14	TRBJ2-7	CASRPSGGFVEQYF	TGTGCCAGCAGGCCGAGCGGGGGGTTTGTCGAGCAGTACTTC
-	TRBV11-1	TRBD1	13	TRBJ1-1	CASSFTGGGEAFF	TGTGCCAGCAGCTTCACAGGGGGAGGTGAAGCTTTCTTT
-	TRBV20-1	-	11	TRBJ2-7	CSAEQLYEQYF	TGCAGTGCCGAACAGCTCTACGAGCAGTACTTC
-	TRBV6-5	-	14	TRBJ1-2	CASSLGSSLYGYTF	TGTGCCAGCAGTCTTGGGAGTTCCCTCTATGGCTACACCTTC
-	TRBV19	TRBD1	13	TRBJ2-2	CASSRQGNGELFF	TGTGCCAGTAGTAGACAGGGCAACGGGGAGCTGTTTTTT
-	TRBV5-4	TRBD1	13	TRBJ1-3	CATGTGEENTIYF	TGTGCCACGGGGACAGGGGAAGAAAACACCATATATTTT
-	TRBV6-5	-	13	TRBJ1-2	CASRGRGGYGYTF	TGTGCCAGCAGGGGTCGGGGAGGCTATGGCTACACCTTC
-	TRBV28	-	13	TRBJ1-1	CASSYAHGGEAFF	TGTGCCAGCAGCTACGCGCACGGCGGTGAAGCTTTCTTT
-	TRBV4-1	-	14	TRBJ1-4	CASSQAGRDEKLFF	TGCGCCAGCAGCCAAGCCGGCCGGGATGAAAAACTGTTTTTT
-	TRBV7-3	TRBD1	16	TRBJ1-1	CASRLTGEGATTEAFF	TGTGCCAGCAGACTGACAGGGGAGGGAGCGACCACTGAAGCTTTCTTT
once	TRBV9	TRBD1	16	TRBJ1-1	CASSPGRGLMNTEAFF	TGTGCCAGCAGCCCCGGCAGGGGGCTCATGAACACTGAAGCTTTCTTT
-	TRBV21-1	-	9	TRBJ1-4	CASPEKLFF	TGTGCCAGCCCAGAAAAACTGTTTTTT
-	TRBV3-1/TRBV3-2	TRBD2	16	TRBJ2-7	CASSQDIWRGTYEQYF	TGTGCCAGCAGCCAAGATATCTGGCGGGGGACCTACGAGCAGTACTTC
once	TRBV29-1	TRBD2	14	TRBJ2-5	CSASSGAFQETQYF	TGCAGCGCCTCGAGCGGGGCGTTCCAAGAGACCCAGTACTTC
-	TRBV7-2	-	16	TRBJ2-3	CASSLLPAALGDTQYF	TGTGCCAGCAGCTTATTGCCAGCGGCACTGGGGGATACGCAGTATTTT
-	TRBV5-1	-	16	TRBJ2-2	CASSFLSGLGTGELFF	TGCGCCAGCAGCTTCCTAAGCGGGCTAGGAACCGGGGAGCTGTTTTTT
-	TRBV10-3	TRBD1	17	TRBJ2-3	CAIRGATGQGRTDTQYF	TGTGCCATCCGAGGGGCGACGGGACAGGGGAGGACAGATACGCAGTATTTT
-	TRBV6-6	TRBD1	21	TRBJ1-5	CASSRPAMGQGKTFSNQPQHF	TGTGCCAGCAGTCGCCCGGCGATGGGACAGGGAAAGACCTTTAGCAATCAGCCCCAGCATTTT
once	TRBV28	-	15	TRBJ1-3	CASSLEAGRGNTIYF	TGTGCCAGCAGTTTGGAGGCAGGGAGGGGAAACACCATATATTTT
-	TRBV5-6	TRBD2	19	TRBJ2-2	CASSLGPGSGRTNTGELFF	TGTGCCAGCAGCTTGGGCCCGGGTAGCGGGAGGACGAACACCGGGGAGCTGTTTTTT
-	TRBV5-1	TRBD1	13	TRBJ2-7	CASSSGQGYEQYF	TGCGCCAGCAGCTCCGGACAGGGCTACGAGCAGTACTTC
-	TRBV5-4	TRBD1	14	TRBJ2-2	CASSWGQRTGELFF	TGTGCCAGCAGTTGGGGACAGAGAACCGGGGAGCTGTTTTTT
few	TRBV25-1	-	17	TRBJ1-2	CASRLRSIEREGYGYTF	TGTGCCAGCAGACTAAGATCTATAGAAAGAGAAGGCTATGGCTACACCTTC
-	TRBV28	TRBD2	16	TRBJ2-1	CASRGASGYIYNEQFF	TGTGCCAGCAGGGGGGCTAGCGGGTACATTTACAATGAGCAGTTCTTC
-	TRBV12-1	-	17	TRBJ2-7	CASSFLPTGQVTYEQYF	TGTGCCAGCAGCTTTTTGCCCACGGGACAGGTAACCTACGAGCAGTACTTC
-	TRBV14	TRBD2	17	TRBJ2-3	CASSGTSGSFGTDTQYF	TGTGCCAGCAGCGGGACTAGCGGGAGTTTCGGCACAGATACGCAGTATTTT